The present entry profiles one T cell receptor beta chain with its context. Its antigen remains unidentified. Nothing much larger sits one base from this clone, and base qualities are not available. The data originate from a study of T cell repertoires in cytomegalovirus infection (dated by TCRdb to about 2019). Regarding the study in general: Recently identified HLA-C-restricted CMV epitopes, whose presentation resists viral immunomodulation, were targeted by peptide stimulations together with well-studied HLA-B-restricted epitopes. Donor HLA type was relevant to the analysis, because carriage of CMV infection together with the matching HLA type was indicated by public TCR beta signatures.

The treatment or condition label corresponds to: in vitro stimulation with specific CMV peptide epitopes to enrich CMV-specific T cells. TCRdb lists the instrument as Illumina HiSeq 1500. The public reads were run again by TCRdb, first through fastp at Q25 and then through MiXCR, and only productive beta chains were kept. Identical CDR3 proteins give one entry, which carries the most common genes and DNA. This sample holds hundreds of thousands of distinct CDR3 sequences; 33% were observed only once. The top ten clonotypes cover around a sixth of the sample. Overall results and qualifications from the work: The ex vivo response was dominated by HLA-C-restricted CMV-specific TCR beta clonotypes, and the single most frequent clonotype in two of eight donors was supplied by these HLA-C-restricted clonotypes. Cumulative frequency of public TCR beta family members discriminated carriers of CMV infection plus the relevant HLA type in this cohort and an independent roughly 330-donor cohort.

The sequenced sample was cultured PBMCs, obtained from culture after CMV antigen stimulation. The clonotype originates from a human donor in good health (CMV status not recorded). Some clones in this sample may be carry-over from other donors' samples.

The CDR3 is CARIWIGLAYNEQFF. The DNA sequence follows: TGTGCCAGAATTTGGATAGGACTAGCTTACAATGAGCAGTTCTTC. The chain uses TRBV5-3 and TRBJ2-1; 8 bases in the junction line up with TRBD2. TRBV5-3 is identified as an open reading frame with a role that is uncertain. The CDR3 runs 15 residues from the cysteine to the phenylalanine. CDR3 DNA only is kept here, 45 bases in frame from base 1. V trim: 6 bases; J trim: 4 bases; unmatched bases: 9.